This T cell receptor (beta chain) appears in the sequencing data of a study of shared clonotypes between healthy human individuals. Clones were read by immunoSEQ multiplex PCR, and TCRdb kept only the in-frame ones, dropping some. The sample yields about 1,500,000 clones, more than 95% seen once. V dropped 0 bases and J dropped 2; count of bases not matched to a gene: 5. This CDR3 spans 16 amino acids. Looked up from germline, CDR1 is SGDLS and CDR2 is YYNGEE. This chain links TRBV9 with TRBJ2-1; 7 bases match TRBD2. Sequencing was carried out using naive CD4+ T cells sorted from blood. The subset: CD45RA+ positively selected. The sequence was collected from a man aged 30 to 39 in good health. CDR3 loop: CASSVAASGAYNEQFF. For the CDR3, the DNA is TGTGCCAGCAGCGTAGCTGCTAGCGGAGCCTACAATGAGCAGTTCTTC.